Listed below are T cell receptor beta chains from one sample, sequenced in a study of control samples from healthy donors and cancer patients. Measured with immunoSEQ multiplex PCR; TCRdb has only the in-frame clones, and not every one. The sample yields approximately 140,000 clones, around 94% seen once. Sequencing was performed on blood. The receptor source for this set is a man between 40 and 49 years old in good health. Each CDR3 is given without its conserved first and last residue. D genes are given only for firm matches. Expanded clones are given a class, and other clones once, few, many or no size at all.

TRBD1,TRBJ2-6,-,TRBV6-1,ASSDQGARGANVLT
TRBD1,TRBJ2-7,-,TRBV6-5,ASSYLGQGSEQY
-,TRBJ2-1,-,TRBV9,ASSVDTAPNEQF
-,TRBJ2-7,-,TRBV6-5,ASREVSYEQY
-,TRBJ2-2,-,TRBV11-3,ASSHGGADTGELF
TRBD1,TRBJ2-1,-,TRBV11-2,ASSSVSGGAYNEQF
-,TRBJ1-4,-,TRBV6-6,ASSPILGEKLF
TRBD2,TRBJ2-5,-,TRBV15,ATSRDMTSGITGTQY
-,TRBJ1-1,-,TRBV7-8,ASSDIRDLNTEAF
-,TRBJ1-1,-,TRBV6-5,ASSYGTPNTEAF
TRBD1,TRBJ2-2,-,TRBV6-5,ASRDRGRGTGELF
-,TRBJ1-1,few,TRBV11-2,ASSLESRDAEAF
-,TRBJ2-4,once,TRBV5-1,ASSPRTLLAKNIQY
-,TRBJ1-1,-,TRBV28,ASSLDVREGTEAF
-,TRBJ2-2,-,TRBV4-2,ASSQGINTGELF
TRBD1,TRBJ2-7,-,TRBV5-4,ASSSRTGKYEQY
TRBD1,TRBJ2-1,-,TRBV6-4,ASSDSTGNYNEQF
-,TRBJ2-7,-,TRBV5-4,ASSLGPSSYEQY
-,TRBJ1-5,-,TRBV18,ASSPKQGNQPQH
TRBD1,TRBJ2-3,once,TRBV10-1,ASGQGGGTDTQY
-,TRBJ1-5,-,TRBV7-2,ASSQTGRGNQPQH
TRBD2,TRBJ2-1,-,TRBV29-1,SVEITSVF
-,TRBJ2-5,-,TRBV27,ASSIRGTIPETQY
-,TRBJ2-3,once,TRBV2,ASSDVQGRTDTQY
TRBD2,TRBJ2-4,-,TRBV3-1/TRBV3-2,ASSQRGGAHIQY
-,TRBJ1-6,-,TRBV7-2,ASSLTSYNSPLH
-,TRBJ1-4,-,TRBV28,ASSLGFGGYEKLF
TRBD2,TRBJ2-3,once,TRBV5-4,ASSTSASSTDTQY
-,TRBJ1-5,-,TRBV18,ASSPDRSQPQH
-,TRBJ2-1,once,TRBV11-2,ASSIFPSSYNEQF
-,TRBJ2-1,-,TRBV25-1,ASSLGRTNEQF
-,TRBJ2-1,-,TRBV6-5,ASSYSRRASYNEQF
-,TRBJ1-6,few,TRBV18,ASSLDLPGPRNSPLH
-,TRBJ1-1,-,TRBV28,ASRVGTVNTEAF
TRBD1,TRBJ2-1,once,TRBV5-6,ASSKGQGAYNEQF
-,TRBJ1-3,-,TRBV30,AWSVKGFSGNTIY
TRBD2,TRBJ2-2,-,TRBV5-6,ASSYGTSGDTGELF
-,TRBJ1-5,-,TRBV4-2,ASSQDGVTQPQH
-,TRBJ1-1,-,TRBV12-3/TRBV12-4,ASSLNREAEAF
-,TRBJ2-3,-,TRBV5-1,ASSLGLKRDTQY
-,TRBJ2-7,-,TRBV4-1,ASSQDVGSNTLEQY
-,TRBJ2-1,-,TRBV6-1,ASSERFTVWQF